This T cell receptor (beta chain) originates from a study of tumor-infiltrating lymphocytes in localized non-small cell lung cancer. About the research overall: Resected tumor was paired with non-adjacent uninvolved lung from the same patient.

Study findings and constraints: Different pieces of the same tissue were used for each assay.

The V segment lost 6 bases and the J segment 4 bases; nucleotides outside the gene matches: 9. The length of the CDR3 is 15 residues. Germline CDR1 and CDR2: SQVTM and ANQGSEA. Produced via immunoSEQ multiplex PCR; TCRdb's table is partial and in-frame only. The sample shows 9,500 to 13,000 clones, roughly 63% of them seen only once. A remark on this clone: Its target is not known.

The TCR originated in a human donor with non-small cell lung cancer. The specimen sequenced was uninvolved lung tissue not adjacent to the tumor. The rearrangement uses TRBV29-1 and TRBJ2-5; TRBD2 agrees at 12 bases. The chain's CDR3 is CSVGTSGGPPETQYF. The CDR3 DNA is TGCAGCGTCGGCACTAGCGGGGGGCCACCAGAGACCCAGTACTTC.